Listed here are 13 T cell receptor beta chains from one sample, sequenced in a study of blood T cell repertoires in COVID-19. The protocol was immunoSEQ multiplex PCR, while the TCRdb copy is restricted to in-frame clones and leaves out a portion. This sample has under 80,000 clones, with about nine tenths found just once. Sequenced sample: peripheral blood. These receptor sequences come from a human donor in a cohort sampled during active COVID-19.

This sequence joins TRBV7-9 and TRBJ1-2, with D possibly matching TRBD1 (6 bases). The CDR3 length is 18 residues. CDR1 and CDR2 (germline): SEHNR, FQNEAQ (reference sequence). Trimming took 5 bases from V and 4 from J, leaving 26 bases between them. CDR3 nucleotides: TGTGCCAGCAGCCCCCTAAGCGGCAGGGGCCGATCCTCCTATGGCTACACCTTC. Protein product: CASSPLSGRGRSSYGYTF.

The chain employs TRBV7-8 and TRBJ1-2; 10 bases fit TRBD1. The junction had 3 bases not matched to a gene; V was cut back by 4 bases and J by 4 bases. The CDR3 extends over 14 amino acids. CDR1 is SGHVS, CDR2 FQNEAQ, per germline. The CDR3 DNA follows: TGTGCCAGCAGCTACGGACAGGGGGTCTATGGCTACACCTTC. This sequence encodes CASSYGQGVYGYTF.

The chain has TRBV9 and TRBJ1-2; tentative D call: TRBD1 (6 bases). The germline V and J ends were trimmed by 3 bases and 8 bases, with 20 bases remaining between them. Germline-derived CDR1 and CDR2 are SGDLS and YYNGEE. The CDR3 totals 15 residues. CDR3 in DNA: TGTGCCAGCAGCGACCCGGGACAACGGACAAGGGGCTACACCTTC. Translation gives CASSDPGQRTRGYTF.

This clone has only a few counts. V usage is TRBV27 and J usage is TRBJ1-6, with D perhaps TRBD1 (5 bases). CDR1 and CDR2 from the germline V gene are MNHEY and SMNVEV (reference sequence). CDR3 length: 14 amino acids. The V and J ends lost 7 bases and 6 bases respectively, with 13 bases between them. This chain's CDR3 is CASMIGVGNSPLHF. CDR3 DNA sequence: TGTGCCAGCATGATAGGGGTGGGTAATTCACCCCTCCACTTT.

The sample holds one count of this clone. V gene TRBV5-4 combines with J gene TRBJ1-3; weak D call: TRBD1 (5 bases). The germline gives CDR1 SGHNT, CDR2 YYREEE (reference sequence). The CDR3 sequence is 14 residues long. V shed 5 bases and J shed 3 bases, with 12 bases lying between them. CDR3 loop: CASSIRGGGNTIYF. The CDR3 coding sequence is TGTGCCAGCAGTATAAGGGGTGGTGGAAACACCATATATTTT. Based on the CDR3 plus reference TRBV5-4 and TRBJ1-3, the full variable domain is ETGVTQSPTHLIKTRGQQVTLRCSSQSGHNTVSWYQQALGQGPQFIFQYYREEENGRGNFPPRFSGLQFPNYSSELNVNALELDDSALYLCASSIRGGGNTIYFGEGSWLTVV.

The V and J genes are TRBV30 and TRBJ2-4; D not certain. The CDR3 is made up of 14 amino acids. The V and J ends lost 1 base and 0 bases respectively, with 7 bases between them. From germline, CDR1 is GTSNPN and CDR2 SVGIG (reference sequence). This chain's CDR3 is CAWSASVAKNIQYF. The CDR3, as DNA: TGTGCCTGGAGTGCCAGTGTAGCCAAAAACATTCAGTACTTC.

The V call is TRBV28, the J call TRBJ2-1, with a possible D match to TRBD2 (6 bases). Germline V lookup: CDR1 MDHEN, CDR2 SYDVKM. CDR3 length equals 11 residues. V dropped 8 bases and J dropped 4 bases, with 6 bases sitting between them. CDR3 nucleotides: TGTGCCAGCGGGACTTACAATGAGCAGTTCTTC. Protein product: CASGTYNEQFF.

This sequence joins TRBV19 and TRBJ1-1, with a possible D match to TRBD1 (5 bases). CDR1 LNHDA and CDR2 SQIVND come from the germline V gene (reference sequence). The CDR3 extends over 16 amino acids. The V end lost 4 bases, the J end lost 3 bases, and 18 bases lay between the germline ends. CDR3 sequence (DNA): TGTGCCAGTAGTAGGGGGGACCTGGGAGGGGACACTGAAGCTTTCTTT. As protein: CASSRGDLGGDTEAFF.

This chain connects TRBV5-1 to TRBJ1-6; D gene uncertain. The CDR3 length is 14 residues. Germline V gene data show CDR1 as SGHRS and CDR2 as YFSETQ. The ends were cut back, 0 bases at V and 6 bases at J, with 7 bases in the middle. CDR3 coding DNA: TGCGCCAGCAGCTTGGACAGTCTTAATTCACCCCTCCACTTT. Amino acid sequence: CASSLDSLNSPLHF.

The V gene is TRBV19, the J gene TRBJ1-2, with 7 positions matching TRBD1. Trimming took 6 bases from V and 4 from J; bases not matched to a gene: 8. The length of the CDR3 is 14 residues. Germline CDR1 and CDR2: LNHDA and SQIVND (reference sequence). CDR3 DNA sequence: TGTGCCAGTAGACTCTCGGACAGGATCTATGGCTACACCTTC. It yields the protein CASRLSDRIYGYTF.

With regard to this clone: Other DNA sequences of this sample code for an identical CDR3. This chain connects TRBV5-1 to TRBJ2-5; 7 bases agree with TRBD2. CDR1 SGHRS and CDR2 YFSETQ come from the germline V gene. The CDR3 loop spans 14 amino acids. V lost 0 bases, J lost 4 bases, and 3 bases stayed unmatched. The CDR3 sequence: CASSLEPGGETQYF. The CDR3 bases are TGCGCCAGCAGCTTGGAGCCGGGAGGAGAGACCCAGTACTTC.

The chain uses TRBV4-2 and TRBJ2-1, with 12 bases that match TRBD2. The CDR3 has 15 amino acids. J gave up 13 bases and V 3 bases, and 10 bases lay outside the gene matches. Per the germline V gene, CDR1 is LGHNA and CDR2 is YNFKEQ. This CDR3 is CASSHSGTSGREQFF. CDR3 coding DNA: TGTGCCAGCAGCCACTCCGGGACTAGCGGGCGCGAACAGTTCTTC.

This chain links TRBV5-5 with TRBJ2-7; D possibly corresponds to TRBD2 (5 bases). The CDR3 length is 14 residues. Trimming took off 1 base at V and 3 bases at J, with 11 bases between the two ends. Per the germline V gene, CDR1 is SGHKS and CDR2 is YYEKEE (reference sequence). The CDR3 is CASSLRVGGYEQYF. CDR3 nucleotides: TGTGCCAGCAGCTTGAGGGTAGGAGGCTACGAGCAGTACTTC.